Following are 5 T cell receptor beta chains from one sample sequenced in a study of cytomegalovirus exposure and HLA in healthy donors. PCR primers comprised 60 Vbeta and 13 Jbeta primers. Assay: immunoSEQ multiplex PCR; the TCRdb copy retains only in-frame clones and omits some. The table lists 100,000 or so clones, roughly 80% of them singletons. The specimen sequenced was PBMCs. Receptors originate from a man aged 25 to 40 in good health and CMV-seropositive.

V is TRBV4-3 and J is TRBJ2-1; 7 bases are shared with TRBD2. The length of the CDR3 is 17 residues. From germline, CDR1 is LGHNA and CDR2 YSLEER. V gave up 0 bases and J gave up 0 bases; unmatched junction bases: 5. CDR3 amino acids: CASSQDGSGVSYNEQFF. The CDR3 DNA reads as TGCGCCAGCAGCCAAGATGGGAGCGGGGTCTCCTACAATGAGCAGTTCTTC.

This chain links TRBV19 with TRBJ1-2, with 10 nucleotides matching TRBD1. Germline V gives CDR1 LNHDA, CDR2 SQIVND (reference sequence). The V and J ends lost 6 bases and 1 base, in that order; junction bases with no gene match: 5. The CDR3 contains 15 residues. CDR3 region: CASRSGQGYNYGYTF. The CDR3 coding sequence is TGTGCCAGTAGGTCGGGACAGGGGTATAACTATGGCTACACCTTC.

V is TRBV7-2 and J is TRBJ2-7; possibly TRBD1 for D (6 bases). Trimming pared 1 base from V and 3 bases from J, leaving 7 bases between. This CDR3 contains 13 residues. Germline-derived CDR1 and CDR2 are SGHTA and FQGNSA. CDR3 amino acids: CASSLVDSYEQYF. Written as DNA, the CDR3 is TGTGCCAGCAGCTTAGTGGACAGCTACGAGCAGTACTTC. Full variable domain (outside the CDR3, taken from reference TRBV7-2 and TRBJ2-7): GAGVSQSPSNKVTEKGKDVELRCDPISGHTALYWYRQSLGQGLEFLIYFQGNSAPDKSGLPSDRFSAERTGGSVSTLTIQRTQQEDSAVYLCASSLVDSYEQYFGPGTRLTVT.

The CDR3 coding sequence is TGTGCCAGCAGCTTAGCTAGCGGACAGGAAAACACTGAAGCTTTCTTT. Protein product: CASSLASGQENTEAFF. This chain links TRBV11-1 with TRBJ1-1, with TRBD1 matching 7 bases. The CDR3 is 16 residues long. The V gene end was trimmed by 0 bases and the J gene end by 2 bases; junction bases not matched to a gene: 6. Germline assignment: CDR1 SGHAT and CDR2 FQDESV (reference sequence).

This clone was detected a few times. The genes are TRBV27 and TRBJ2-5; the match to TRBD2 covers 9 bases. The CDR3 loop spans 12 amino acids. J lost 2 bases, V lost 11 bases, and 3 bases had no gene match. Per the germline V gene, CDR1 is MNHEY and CDR2 is SMNVEV (reference sequence). CDR3 loop: CAFSGGQETQYF. In DNA, the CDR3 is TGTGCCTTCAGCGGGGGGCAAGAGACCCAGTACTTC.